This T cell receptor (beta chain) was documented in a study of T cell clones after liver transplantation. The length of the CDR3 is 17 residues. Trimming took 1 base from V and 3 from J, leaving 16 bases between them. Germline-derived CDR1 and CDR2 are SGDLS and YYNGEE. Method: immunoSEQ multiplex PCR; TCRdb's copy keeps in-frame clones and lacks some. Seen here are about 24,000 clones, around two thirds observed once, and the top ten hold approximately 2.9%. The chain uses TRBV9 and TRBJ2-2; D is perhaps TRBD1 or TRBD2 (5 bases each). The receptor was derived from a human donor who received a liver transplant. The sequencing here drew on CD4+ T cells from blood, taken before liver transplant. The CDR3 here is CASSVFSGSRDTGELFF. As DNA, the CDR3 is TGTGCCAGCAGCGTATTTTCAGGGAGTCGGGACACCGGGGAGCTGTTTTTT.